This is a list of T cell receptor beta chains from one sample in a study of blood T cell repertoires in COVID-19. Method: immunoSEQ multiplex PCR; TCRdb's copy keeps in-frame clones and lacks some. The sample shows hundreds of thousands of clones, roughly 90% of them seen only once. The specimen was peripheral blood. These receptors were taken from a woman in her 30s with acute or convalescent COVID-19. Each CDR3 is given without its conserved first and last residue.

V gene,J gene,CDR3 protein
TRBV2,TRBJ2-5,ASNLAGGRETQY
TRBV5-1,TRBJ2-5,ASSRISGTGMETQY
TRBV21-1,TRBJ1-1,ASSKAQPPTGGNTEAF
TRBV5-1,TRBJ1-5,ASSLGETGNQPQH
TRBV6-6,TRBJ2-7,ASSYQGAGYEQY
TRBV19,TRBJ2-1,ASSIGLVKNEQF
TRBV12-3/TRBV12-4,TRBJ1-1,ASSLRLPGEAF
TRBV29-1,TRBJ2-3,SVAPRGSTDTQY
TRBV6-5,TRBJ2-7,ASSYSWREAYEQY
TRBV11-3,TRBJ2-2,ASSQGLAHTGELF
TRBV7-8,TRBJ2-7,ASSPTSGSTYEQY
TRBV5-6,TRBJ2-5,ASSLSLWGGRETQY
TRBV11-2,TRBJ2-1,ASSNGLAGPLSYNEQF
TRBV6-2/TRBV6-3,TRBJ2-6,ASSYNTNSGANVLT
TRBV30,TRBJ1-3,AWHQIGGALGNTIY
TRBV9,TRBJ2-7,ASSPSTGRPGRGNYEQY